Here is one T cell receptor (beta chain) with its context. Unmatched junction bases numbered 6, after V lost 2 bases and J lost 3 bases. The CDR3 extends over 15 amino acids. Germline CDR1 and CDR2: SEHNR and FQNEAQ (reference sequence). The sample comes from a study of T-cell reconstitution after alpha-beta-depleted transplantation in children. Unique molecular identifiers were incorporated when the TCRbeta library was constructed. TCRdb re-called the PCR reads with MiXCR, one entry per CDR3 protein. This repertoire shows tens of thousands of distinct CDR3 sequences, 40% to 45% found once; its top ten account for roughly 98%.

The rearrangement joins TRBV7-9 to TRBJ2-5; TRBD1 agrees at 7 bases. This clonotype was obtained from a male patient aged 10-17 years who had a stem cell transplant for acute lymphoblastic leukemia, so the T cells may come from the graft donor. This specimen consisted of PBMCs, mostly from graft donor cells, obtained 360 days after TCRalphabeta/CD19-depleted stem cell transplant. This CDR3 reads CASSLPGQLEETQYF. In DNA form, the CDR3 reads TGTGCCAGCAGCTTACCGGGACAGCTAGAAGAGACCCAGTACTTC.